Listed here are 32 T cell receptor beta chains from one sample, sequenced in a study of cytomegalovirus exposure and HLA in healthy donors. This PCR relied on a set of 60 Vbeta primers and 13 Jbeta primers. Sequencing was performed with immunoSEQ multiplex PCR; in TCRdb, only in-frame clones are kept and a portion is missing. The table has about 120,000 clones, around three quarters seen once. Sequenced material: PBMCs. Receptor source: a woman in her twenties or thirties in good health and CMV-seropositive.

The rearrangement joins TRBV5-6 to TRBJ1-3; D is ambiguous. V was shortened by 0 bases and J by 0 bases, with 4 bases between the two germline ends. The CDR3 covers 14 residues. From germline, CDR1 is SGHDT and CDR2 YYEEEE. The CDR3 nucleotides read TGTGCCAGCAGCTTGGGCGTCTCTGGAAACACCATATATTTT. Translation: CASSLGVSGNTIYF.

Of note for this clone: Additional DNA sequences in this sample encode the identical CDR3. The V and J genes are TRBV28 and TRBJ2-2; the D is unclear. This CDR3 spans 12 amino acids. CDR1 and CDR2 from the germline V gene are MDHEN and SYDVKM. The V gene lost 5 bases and the J gene lost 5 bases, with 6 bases spanning the gap. The CDR3 protein is CASSTPTGELFF. CDR3 nucleotide sequence: TGTGCCAGCAGTACTCCGACCGGGGAGCTGTTTTTT.

Only one count was recorded for this clone. The gene calls are TRBV9 and TRBJ2-5; unclear D gene. CDR3 length: 15 amino acids. Germline CDR1 is SGDLS and CDR2 is YYNGEE. V lost 0 bases and J lost 5, with 14 bases in between. CDR3 coding DNA: TGTGCCAGCAGCGTAGGGCCAGGAAGATCGGAGACCCAGTACTTC. It codes for CASSVGPGRSETQYF. The full variable domain, its missing parts supplied by reference TRBV9 and TRBJ2-5, is DSGVTQTPKHLITATGQRVTLRCSPRSGDLSVYWYQQSLDQGLQFLIQYYNGEERAKGNILERFSAQQFPDLHSELNLSSLELGDSALYFCASSVGPGRSETQYFGPGTRLLVL.

The CDR3 DNA reads as TGTGCCAGCACCGGACTAGGCAAGAACTGGGAGAACACCGGGGAGCTGTTTTTT. This translates into CASTGLGKNWENTGELFF. The V and J genes are TRBV28 and TRBJ2-2; 7 bases are a match to TRBD2. Germline values: CDR1 MDHEN, CDR2 SYDVKM. The CDR3 runs 18 residues. The V and J ends lost 7 bases and 1 base, in that order; junction bases with no gene match: 15. The full variable domain, in which reference TRBV28 and TRBJ2-2 provide the parts outside the CDR3, is DVKVTQSSRYLVKRTGEKVFLECVQDMDHENMFWYRQDPGLGLRLIYFSYDVKMKEKGDIPEGYSVSREKKERFSLILESASTNQTSMYLCASTGLGKNWENTGELFFGEGSRLTVL.

The genes are TRBV12-5 and TRBJ2-3; 8 bases match TRBD2. The CDR3 covers 13 residues. J was trimmed by 2 bases and V by 6 bases; bases with no gene match: 1. The germline CDR1 and CDR2 sequences are LGHNT and FRNRAP. Here the CDR3 DNA reads TGTGCTAGTGGGCGGGGGGACACAGATACGCAGTATTTT. The encoded protein is CASGRGDTDTQYF. The whole variable domain, filled in from reference TRBV12-5 and TRBJ2-3, reads DARVTQTPRHKVTEMGQEVTMRCQPILGHNTVFWYRQTMMQGLELLAYFRNRAPLDDSGMPKDRFSAEMPDATLATLKIQPSEPRDSAVYFCASGRGDTDTQYFGPGTRLTVL.

The V and J genes are TRBV7-6 and TRBJ2-1; D is perhaps TRBD2 (6 bases). This CDR3 is 16 amino acids long. In germline, CDR1 is SGHVS, CDR2 FNYEAQ. Deletions cut 1 base from V and 0 bases from J, with 10 bases between. CDR3 sequence: CASSLDSSDSYNEQFF. As DNA, the CDR3 is TGTGCCAGCAGCTTAGACTCTAGCGACTCCTACAATGAGCAGTTCTTC.

The chain couples TRBV2 to TRBJ1-6; TRBD1 is a possible D gene (6 bases). This CDR3 has 14 residues. Germline V lookup: CDR1 SNHLY, CDR2 FYNNEI. V was trimmed by 6 bases and J by 7 bases, leaving 13 bases between them. The CDR3 protein is CASRRGRENSPLHF. DNA of the CDR3: TGTGCCAGCAGGAGGGGGAGGGAGAATTCACCCCTCCACTTT.

This chain links TRBV25-1 with TRBJ1-2, with 7 bases identical to TRBD1. The CDR3 is 13 residues long. The V gene end was trimmed by 4 bases and the J gene end by 8 bases; junction bases not matched to a gene: 7. Germline V gives CDR1 MGHDK, CDR2 SYGVNS. The CDR3 DNA reads TGTGCCAGCAGTGCCGGGACAGCAGACGGCTACACCTTC. Protein: CASSAGTADGYTF.

This chain uses TRBV28 with TRBJ1-2; maybe TRBD1 (6 bases). V lost 6 bases to trimming and J lost 2 bases, with 22 bases between them. Germline V gene lookup returns CDR1 MDHEN and CDR2 SYDVKM. CDR3 length: 17 amino acids. The CDR3 is CASSPLLRDILNYGYTF. In DNA, the CDR3 is TGTGCCAGCAGCCCACTCCTCCGGGACATCCTAAACTATGGCTACACCTTC.

This clone was detected only once. The chain couples TRBV28 to TRBJ2-2, with 12 nucleotides matching TRBD1. This CDR3 is built from 16 residues. CDR1 is MDHEN, CDR2 SYDVKM, per germline. The V gene end was trimmed by 6 bases and the J gene end by 4 bases; junction bases not matched to a gene: 6. The CDR3 coding sequence is TGTGCCAGCAGGACTCCGGGACAGGGGGCCACCGGGGAGCTGTTTTTT. Translating gives CASRTPGQGATGELFF. The complete variable domain, with remaining parts taken from reference TRBV28 and TRBJ2-2, reads DVKVTQSSRYLVKRTGEKVFLECVQDMDHENMFWYRQDPGLGLRLIYFSYDVKMKEKGDIPEGYSVSREKKERFSLILESASTNQTSMYLCASRTPGQGATGELFFGEGSRLTVL.

The CDR3 DNA is TGTGCCAGCAGTTATGATGCTAGGCAGTACTTC. It encodes CASSYDARQYF. The V gene is TRBV2, the J gene TRBJ2-7, with D hard to call. This CDR3 is 11 amino acids long. Per germline, CDR1 SNHLY and CDR2 FYNNEI. Trimming removed 5 bases from V and 9 bases from J, with 11 bases in between.

This chain links TRBV7-9 with TRBJ2-5; 9 bases map to TRBD1. The better agreement between TRBJ2-7 and the DNA end casts doubt on the J call. Germline V gives CDR1 SEHNR, CDR2 FQNEAQ (reference sequence). The CDR3 is 15 amino acids. The CDR3 region is CASSSTGGALYEQYF. CDR3 nucleotides: TGTGCCAGCAGCTCAACAGGGGGCGCGCTCTACGAGCAGTACTTC.

The gene calls are TRBV9 and TRBJ2-7, with 7 nucleotides matching TRBD1. Trimming at V came to 2 bases and at J to 2 bases, leaving 4 bases not matched to a gene. This CDR3 has 14 residues. Germline assignment: CDR1 SGDLS and CDR2 YYNGEE. As DNA, the CDR3 is TGTGCCAGCAGCGTTCAGGGGGTTCCCTACGAGCAGTACTTC. Translation: CASSVQGVPYEQYF. Together with reference TRBV9 and TRBJ2-7, the CDR3 gives the full variable domain: DSGVTQTPKHLITATGQRVTLRCSPRSGDLSVYWYQQSLDQGLQFLIQYYNGEERAKGNILERFSAQQFPDLHSELNLSSLELGDSALYFCASSVQGVPYEQYFGPGTRLTVT.

V and J are TRBV6-1 and TRBJ1-1; D is unclear. V was shortened by 3 bases and J by 4 bases, with 15 bases between the two germline ends. CDR3 length: 15 amino acids. Germline V lookup: CDR1 MNHNS, CDR2 SASEGT. For the CDR3, the DNA is TGTGCCAGCAGTGAGCGGTTGGGTCCGAGCACTGAAGCTTTCTTT. Its protein product is CASSERLGPSTEAFF.

The V call is TRBV30, the J call TRBJ1-6; 7 bases are shared with TRBD1. Germline values: CDR1 GTSNPN, CDR2 SVGIG (reference sequence). V was pared by 3 bases and J by 3 bases, with 8 bases of the junction left unmatched. The CDR3 is made up of 16 amino acids. CDR3 bases: TGTGCCTGGAGGGCGGGACAGAGAATCTATAATTCACCCCTCCACTTT. Protein sequence: CAWRAGQRIYNSPLHF.

V is TRBV28 and J is TRBJ2-7, with a possible D match to TRBD1 (6 bases). The CDR3 has 12 amino acids. V was clipped by 1 base and J by 6 bases, with 7 bases between them. Germline V CDR1 and CDR2: MDHEN, SYDVKM. The CDR3 nucleotides read TGTGCCAGCAGTTTATCAGGGGTCGAGCAGTACTTC. Its translation is CASSLSGVEQYF.

This clone occurred a few times. V usage is TRBV7-6 and J usage is TRBJ1-2; 7 positions agree with TRBD1. The V gene's germline CDR1 is SGHVS and CDR2 FNYEAQ. The V and J ends lost 6 bases and 7 bases, in that order; junction bases with no gene match: 8. The CDR3 extends over 13 amino acids. DNA of the CDR3: TGTGCCAGCAGACTGGATCAGGGGGGTGGCTACACCTTC. It codes for CASRLDQGGGYTF. The full variable domain, rest sourced from reference TRBV7-6 and TRBJ1-2, is GAGVSQSPRYKVTKRGQDVALRCDPISGHVSLYWYRQALGQGPEFLTYFNYEAQQDKSGLPNDRFSAERPEGSISTLTIQRTEQRDSAMYRCASRLDQGGGYTFGSGTRLTVV.

This sequence joins TRBV5-1 and TRBJ2-3; 7 bases match TRBD2. The CDR3 is 14 amino acids. V dropped 4 bases and J dropped 1; count of bases not matched to a gene: 3. Germline V lookup: CDR1 SGHRS, CDR2 YFSETQ. CDR3 sequence (DNA): TGCGCCAGCAGCGGAAGCGGGGGCACAGATACGCAGTATTTT. Translated: CASSGSGGTDTQYF.

This clone was detected a few times. The genes are TRBV5-4 and TRBJ2-1; D is perhaps TRBD1 (6 bases). Germline loops: CDR1 SGHNT, CDR2 YYREEE (reference sequence). V was cut by 4 bases and J by 5 bases, with 16 bases left in between. The CDR3 is 15 amino acids. CDR3 sequence: CASSSTGHVNNEQFF. In DNA, the CDR3 is TGTGCCAGCAGCAGCACAGGGCACGTTAACAATGAGCAGTTCTTC.

The rearrangement uses TRBV4-2 and TRBJ2-5; 9 nucleotides agree with TRBD2. The DNA end is more similar to TRBJ2-7, so the J call may be wrong. CDR3 length equals 19 residues. Germline V gives CDR1 LGHNA, CDR2 YNFKEQ. As DNA, the CDR3 is TGTGCCAGCAGCCAAGATCTGTTGTCGGTTAAAGCGGGGGGTATCGAGCAGTACTTC. It specifies CASSQDLLSVKAGGIEQYF.

The chain has TRBV18 and TRBJ1-5, with a weak D call TRBD1 (5 bases). CDR1 and CDR2 from the germline V gene are KGHSH and LQKENI. The length of the CDR3 is 15 residues. V lost 1 base and J 7 bases, leaving 14 bases between the germline ends. This CDR3 reads CASSPQAGRRQPQHF. The CDR3 DNA reads as TGTGCCAGCTCACCACAGGCGGGGCGGAGACAGCCCCAGCATTTT.

This chain links TRBV19 with TRBJ1-5; D is perhaps TRBD1 (5 bases). This CDR3 is 13 amino acids long. Germline V gene lookup returns CDR1 LNHDA and CDR2 SQIVND (reference sequence). V was cut by 2 bases and J by 9 bases, with 11 bases left in between. In DNA, the CDR3 is TGTGCCAGTAGTATATCAGGGTCCCGGCCCCAGCATTTT. Residues: CASSISGSRPQHF.

This clone was picked up a small number of times. The chain carries TRBV7-9 and TRBJ1-6; D might be TRBD1 (6 bases). Per germline, CDR1 SEHNR and CDR2 FQNEAQ (reference sequence). V was trimmed by 5 bases and J by 11 bases, leaving 13 bases between them. The CDR3 length is 13 residues. CDR3: CASSTPGVTPLHF. CDR3 bases: TGTGCCAGCAGCACCCCAGGGGTGACACCCCTCCACTTT.

In this sample, this clone turned up a few times. The V call is TRBV28, the J call TRBJ1-2; 7 bases line up with TRBD1. Germline V gene data show CDR1 as MDHEN and CDR2 as SYDVKM. The CDR3 has 14 residues. V trimming: 6 bases; J trimming: 4 bases; junction bases outside the gene matches: 8. Here the CDR3 DNA reads TGTGCCAGCAGAACAGGGGCACTCGTCTATGGCTACACCTTC. Its protein is CASRTGALVYGYTF.

The gene calls are TRBV23-1 and TRBJ2-7; possibly TRBD2 for D (5 bases). TRBV23-1 is sorted into the ORF group, with uncertain function. The CDR3 is 13 amino acids. V lost 4 bases to trimming and J lost 3 bases, with 10 bases between them. The CDR3 sequence is CASSLDGDYEQYF. The CDR3 region has the DNA TGCGCCAGCAGTCTTGACGGGGACTACGAGCAGTACTTC.

V gene TRBV9 combines with J gene TRBJ1-1, with D tentatively TRBD1 (5 bases). The CDR3 covers 14 residues. The germline gives CDR1 SGDLS, CDR2 YYNGEE. The germline V and J ends were trimmed by 0 bases and 4 bases, with 10 bases remaining between them. The DNA of the CDR3 is TGTGCCAGCAGCGTAGCTTGGGGGGGCACTGAAGCTTTCTTT. It specifies CASSVAWGGTEAFF.

The J gene is TRBJ1-4, the V gene TRBV7-9; 7 nucleotides line up with TRBD1. With 2 bases clipped from V and 5 bases from J, the junction kept 2 bases outside the gene matches. Looked up from germline, CDR1 is SEHNR and CDR2 is FQNEAQ (reference sequence). This CDR3 spans 14 amino acids. The CDR3: CASSLQGQNEKLFF. For the CDR3, the DNA is TGTGCCAGCAGCTTACAGGGACAGAATGAAAAACTGTTTTTT.

This chain joins TRBV25-1 and TRBJ1-1, with D possibly TRBD1 on 5 matching bases. Trimming removed 4 bases at V and 4 bases at J, with 10 bases between. This CDR3 has 13 residues. CDR1 and CDR2 (germline): MGHDK, SYGVNS. This CDR3 is CASSAMGGTEAFF. The CDR3 DNA is TGTGCCAGCAGTGCTATGGGGGGCACTGAAGCTTTCTTT.

This clone was detected once. This chain joins TRBV30 and TRBJ2-6; D not certain. The ends were cut back, 4 bases at V and 1 base at J, with 5 bases in the middle. This CDR3 comprises 13 residues. Germline CDR1 is GTSNPN and CDR2 is SVGIG (reference sequence). The CDR3 DNA is TGTGCCTGGACCCTATCTGGGGCCAACGTCCTGACTTTC. This sequence encodes CAWTLSGANVLTF. Complete variable domain (other parts from reference TRBV30 and TRBJ2-6): SQTIHQWPATLVQPVGSPLSLECTVEGTSNPNLYWYRQAAGRGLQLLFYSVGIGQISSEVPQNLSASRPQDRQFILSSKKLLLSDSGFYLCAWTLSGANVLTFGAGSRLTVL.

This clone appeared a single time. The chain is built from TRBV4-1 and TRBJ1-4, with D possibly TRBD1 on 6 matching bases. Germline CDR1 and CDR2: MGHRA and YSYEKL. The V and J ends lost 4 bases and 7 bases respectively, with 25 bases between them. This CDR3 spans 18 amino acids. CDR3 in DNA: TGCGCCAGCAGCCCGAACAGGGATATTTCCCGATATGGTGAAAAACTGTTTTTT. It codes for CASSPNRDISRYGEKLFF.

J is TRBJ1-6 and V is TRBV6-6; D possibly corresponds to TRBD1 (6 bases). The CDR3 covers 16 residues. The ends were cut back, 4 bases at V and 5 bases at J, with 15 bases in the middle. Germline V gene sequence: CDR1 MNHNY, CDR2 SVGAGI (reference sequence). The CDR3 DNA sequence: TGTGCCAGCAGTTTTCCGCAGGGGAACAATAATTCACCCCTCCACTTT. Its protein is CASSFPQGNNNSPLHF.

CDR3 residues: CASWSGRGQETQYF. In DNA, the CDR3 is TGCGCCAGCTGGTCTGGGAGGGGGCAAGAGACCCAGTACTTC. The V gene is TRBV5-1, the J gene TRBJ2-5; the D gene is possibly TRBD2 (7 bases). Germline assignment: CDR1 SGHRS and CDR2 YFSETQ. Deletions cut 7 bases from V and 2 bases from J, with 15 bases between. The CDR3 has 14 residues.